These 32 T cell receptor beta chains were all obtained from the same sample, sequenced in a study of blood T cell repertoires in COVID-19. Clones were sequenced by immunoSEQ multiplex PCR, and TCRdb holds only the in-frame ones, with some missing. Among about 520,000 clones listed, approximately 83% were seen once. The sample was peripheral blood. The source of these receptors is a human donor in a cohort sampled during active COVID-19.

CDR3: CASRTAYEQYF. The CDR3 DNA sequence: TGTGCCAGCCGGACAGCCTACGAGCAGTACTTC. The chain joins TRBV6-5 to TRBJ2-7; D is possibly TRBD1 (6 bases). The V end was cut by 8 bases, the J end by 2 bases, with 7 bases between. The germline V gene encodes CDR1 MNHEY and CDR2 SVGAGI. The CDR3 runs 11 residues.

CDR3 bases: TGTGCCAGCAGCAGTAGACAGGGTGCAGATACGCAGTATTTT. It translates to CASSSRQGADTQYF. The rearrangement uses TRBV5-4 and TRBJ2-3; 7 positions match TRBD1. This CDR3 contains 14 residues. In germline, CDR1 is SGHNT, CDR2 YYREEE (reference sequence). The V and J ends lost 4 bases and 4 bases, in that order; junction bases with no gene match: 6.

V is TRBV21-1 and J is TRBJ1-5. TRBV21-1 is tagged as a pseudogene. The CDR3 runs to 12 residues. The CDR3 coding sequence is TGTGCCAGCTGTGTGGTTACTAAGCCCCAGCATTTT. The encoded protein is CASCVVTKPQHF.

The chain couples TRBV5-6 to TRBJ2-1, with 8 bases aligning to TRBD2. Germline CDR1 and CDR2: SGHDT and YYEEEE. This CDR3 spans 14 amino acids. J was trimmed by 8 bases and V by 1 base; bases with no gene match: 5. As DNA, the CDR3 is TGTGCCAGCAGCTTGCCGGGAGGGTTCGATGAGCAGTTCTTC. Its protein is CASSLPGGFDEQFF.

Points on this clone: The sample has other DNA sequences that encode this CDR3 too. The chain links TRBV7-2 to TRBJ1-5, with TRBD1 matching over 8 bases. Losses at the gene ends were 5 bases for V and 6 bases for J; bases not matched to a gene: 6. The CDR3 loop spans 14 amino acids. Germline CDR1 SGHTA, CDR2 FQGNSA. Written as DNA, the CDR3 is TGTGCCAGCAGCCCCGGACAGGGAAGTCAGCCCCAGCATTTT. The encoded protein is CASSPGQGSQPQHF.

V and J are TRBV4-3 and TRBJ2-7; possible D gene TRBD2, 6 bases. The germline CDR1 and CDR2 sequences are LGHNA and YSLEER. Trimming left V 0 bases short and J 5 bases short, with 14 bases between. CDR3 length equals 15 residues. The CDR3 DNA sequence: TGCGCCAGCAGCCAAGACCCCGGGAGTTTCGACGAGCAGTACTTC. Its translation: CASSQDPGSFDEQYF.

The CDR3 region is CASNQGTANEKLFF. The CDR3 coding sequence is TGTGCCAGTAATCAAGGGACAGCTAATGAAAAACTGTTTTTT. The V and J genes are TRBV19 and TRBJ1-4, with 7 positions matching TRBD1. Germline CDR1 and CDR2: LNHDA and SQIVND (reference sequence). The CDR3 covers 14 residues. Losses at the gene ends were 7 bases for V and 3 bases for J; bases not matched to a gene: 5.

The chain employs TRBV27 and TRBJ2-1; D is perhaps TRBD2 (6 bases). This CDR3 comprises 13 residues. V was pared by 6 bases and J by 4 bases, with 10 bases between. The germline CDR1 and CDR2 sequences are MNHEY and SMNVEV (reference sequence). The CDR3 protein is CASRGSGYNEQFF. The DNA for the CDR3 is TGTGCCAGCAGGGGTAGCGGATACAATGAGCAGTTCTTC.

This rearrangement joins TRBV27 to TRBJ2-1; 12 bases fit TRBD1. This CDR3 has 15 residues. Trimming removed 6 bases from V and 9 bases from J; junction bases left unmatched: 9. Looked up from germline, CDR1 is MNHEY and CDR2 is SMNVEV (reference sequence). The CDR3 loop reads CASRPSGQGAGEQFF. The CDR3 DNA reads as TGTGCCAGCAGGCCTTCGGGACAGGGGGCGGGTGAGCAGTTCTTC.

The CDR3 sequence is CASSAGTRTYNEQFF. DNA for the CDR3: TGTGCCAGCAGTGCCGGGACTCGGACATACAATGAGCAGTTCTTC. The chain links TRBV2 to TRBJ2-1, with D possibly TRBD2 on 6 matching bases. V shed 4 bases and J shed 4 bases, with 14 bases lying between them. The length of the CDR3 is 15 residues. Germline-derived CDR1 and CDR2 are SNHLY and FYNNEI. The variable domain in full, completed from reference TRBV2 and TRBJ2-1, reads EPEVTQTPSHQVTQMGQEVILRCVPISNHLYFYWYRQILGQKVEFLVSFYNNEISEKSEIFDDQFSVERPDGSNFTLKIRSTKLEDSAMYFCASSAGTRTYNEQFFGPGTRLTVL.

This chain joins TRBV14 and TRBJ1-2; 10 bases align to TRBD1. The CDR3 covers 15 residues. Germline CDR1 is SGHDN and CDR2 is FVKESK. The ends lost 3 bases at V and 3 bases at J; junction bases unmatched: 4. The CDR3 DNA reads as TGTGCCAGCAGCCATAGGACAGGGGGGGACTATGGCTACACCTTC. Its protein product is CASSHRTGGDYGYTF. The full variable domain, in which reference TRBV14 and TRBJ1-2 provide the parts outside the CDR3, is EAGVTQFPSHSVIEKGQTVTLRCDPISGHDNLYWYRRVMGKEIKFLLHFVKESKQDESGMPNNRFLAERTGGTYSTLKVQPAELEDSGVYFCASSHRTGGDYGYTFGSGTRLTVV.

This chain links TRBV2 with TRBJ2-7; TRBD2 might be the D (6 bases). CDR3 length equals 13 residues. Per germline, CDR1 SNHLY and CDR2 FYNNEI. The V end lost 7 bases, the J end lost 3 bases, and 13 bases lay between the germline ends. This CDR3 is CASIPGLIYEQYF. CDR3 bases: TGTGCCAGCATCCCGGGACTCATCTACGAGCAGTACTTC.

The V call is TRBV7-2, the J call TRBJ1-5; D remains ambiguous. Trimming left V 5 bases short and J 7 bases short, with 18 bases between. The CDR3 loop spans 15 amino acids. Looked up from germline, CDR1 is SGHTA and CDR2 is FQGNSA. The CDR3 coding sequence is TGTGCCAGCAGCCCCAGTCGCAGTGTTTGGCAGCCCCAGCATTTT. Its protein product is CASSPSRSVWQPQHF.

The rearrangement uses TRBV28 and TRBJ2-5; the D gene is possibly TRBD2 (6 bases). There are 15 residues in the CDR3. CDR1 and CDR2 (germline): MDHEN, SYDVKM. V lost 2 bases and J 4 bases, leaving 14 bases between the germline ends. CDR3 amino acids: CASSLGPARGETQYF. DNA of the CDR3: TGTGCCAGCAGTTTAGGGCCAGCGCGGGGAGAGACCCAGTACTTC.

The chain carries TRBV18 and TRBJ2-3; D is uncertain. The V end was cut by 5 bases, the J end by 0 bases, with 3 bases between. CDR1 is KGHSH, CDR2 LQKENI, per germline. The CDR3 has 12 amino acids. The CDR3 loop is CASSTSTDTQYF. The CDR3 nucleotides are TGTGCCAGCTCAACTAGCACAGATACGCAGTATTTT.

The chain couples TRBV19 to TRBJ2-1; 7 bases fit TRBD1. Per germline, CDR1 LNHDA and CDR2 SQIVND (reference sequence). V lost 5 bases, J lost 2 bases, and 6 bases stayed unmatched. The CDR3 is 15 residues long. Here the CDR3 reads CASSARTGTYNEQFF. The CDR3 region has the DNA TGTGCCAGTAGTGCCAGGACAGGAACCTACAATGAGCAGTTCTTC.

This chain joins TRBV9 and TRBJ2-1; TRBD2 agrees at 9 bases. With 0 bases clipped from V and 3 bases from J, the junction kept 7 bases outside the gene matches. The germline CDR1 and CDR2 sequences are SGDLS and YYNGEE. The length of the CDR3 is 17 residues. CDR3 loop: CASSVVRTSAFYNEQFF. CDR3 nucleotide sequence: TGTGCCAGCAGCGTAGTAAGGACTAGCGCCTTCTACAATGAGCAGTTCTTC.

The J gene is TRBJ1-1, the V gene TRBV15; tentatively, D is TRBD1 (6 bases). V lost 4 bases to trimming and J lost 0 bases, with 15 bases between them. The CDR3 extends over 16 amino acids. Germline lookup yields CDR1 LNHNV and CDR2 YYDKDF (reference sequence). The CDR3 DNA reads TGTGCCACCAGCATCAGAAGGACAGCCCTGAACACTGAAGCTTTCTTT. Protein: CATSIRRTALNTEAFF.

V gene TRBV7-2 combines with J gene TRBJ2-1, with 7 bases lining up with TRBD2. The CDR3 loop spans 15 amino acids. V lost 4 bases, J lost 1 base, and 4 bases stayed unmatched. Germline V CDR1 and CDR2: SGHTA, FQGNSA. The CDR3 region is CASSSSSGSYNEQFF. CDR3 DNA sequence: TGTGCCAGCAGCTCCTCTAGCGGATCCTACAATGAGCAGTTCTTC.

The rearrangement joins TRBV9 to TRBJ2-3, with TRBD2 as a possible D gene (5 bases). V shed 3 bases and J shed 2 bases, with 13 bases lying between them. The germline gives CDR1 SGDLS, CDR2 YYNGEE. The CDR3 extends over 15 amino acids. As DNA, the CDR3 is TGTGCCAGCAGCGCCCGGACTGCTGCCACAGATACGCAGTATTTT. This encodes CASSARTAATDTQYF.

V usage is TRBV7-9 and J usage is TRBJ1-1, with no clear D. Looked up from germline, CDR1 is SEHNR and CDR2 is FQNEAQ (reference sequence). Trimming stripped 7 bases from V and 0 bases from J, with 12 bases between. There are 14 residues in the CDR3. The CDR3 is CASTLQEVNTEAFF. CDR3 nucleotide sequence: TGTGCCAGCACTTTGCAGGAGGTGAACACTGAAGCTTTCTTT.

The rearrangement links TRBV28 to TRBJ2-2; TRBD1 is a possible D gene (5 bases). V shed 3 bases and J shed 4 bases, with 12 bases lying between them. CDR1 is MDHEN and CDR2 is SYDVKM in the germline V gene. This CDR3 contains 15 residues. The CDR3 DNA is TGTGCCAGCAGTTTGCTCAGGGTCGTCACCGGGGAGCTGTTTTTT. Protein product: CASSLLRVVTGELFF. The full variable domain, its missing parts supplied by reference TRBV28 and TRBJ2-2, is DVKVTQSSRYLVKRTGEKVFLECVQDMDHENMFWYRQDPGLGLRLIYFSYDVKMKEKGDIPEGYSVSREKKERFSLILESASTNQTSMYLCASSLLRVVTGELFFGEGSRLTVL.

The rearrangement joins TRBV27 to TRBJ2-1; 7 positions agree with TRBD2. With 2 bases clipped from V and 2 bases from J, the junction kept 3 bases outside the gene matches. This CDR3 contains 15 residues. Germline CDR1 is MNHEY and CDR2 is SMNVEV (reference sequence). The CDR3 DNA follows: TGTGCCAGCAGTTTACGGCTAGCGGCCTACAATGAGCAGTTCTTC. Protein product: CASSLRLAAYNEQFF.

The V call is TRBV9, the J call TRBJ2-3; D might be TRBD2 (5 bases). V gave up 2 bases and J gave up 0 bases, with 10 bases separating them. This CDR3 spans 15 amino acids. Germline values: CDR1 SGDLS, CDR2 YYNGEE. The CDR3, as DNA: TGTGCCAGCAGCGTGACTACCCAGAGCACAGATACGCAGTATTTT. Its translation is CASSVTTQSTDTQYF.

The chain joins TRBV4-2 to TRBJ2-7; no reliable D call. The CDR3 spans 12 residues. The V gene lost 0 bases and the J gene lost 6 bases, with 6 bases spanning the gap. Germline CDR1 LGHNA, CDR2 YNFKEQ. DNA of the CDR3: TGTGCCAGCAGCCAAGAATTCGGCGAGCAGTACTTC. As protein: CASSQEFGEQYF.

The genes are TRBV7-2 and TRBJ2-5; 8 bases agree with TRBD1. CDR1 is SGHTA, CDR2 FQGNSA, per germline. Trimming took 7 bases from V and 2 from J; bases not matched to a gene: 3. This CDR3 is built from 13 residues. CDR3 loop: CASTRDRQETQYF. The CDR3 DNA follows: TGTGCCAGCACCCGGGACAGGCAAGAGACCCAGTACTTC.

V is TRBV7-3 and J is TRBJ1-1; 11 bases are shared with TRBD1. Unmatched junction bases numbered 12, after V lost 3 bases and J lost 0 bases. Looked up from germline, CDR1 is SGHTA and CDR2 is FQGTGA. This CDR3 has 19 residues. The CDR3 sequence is CASSFWTLGTGGVNTEAFF. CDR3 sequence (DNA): TGTGCCAGCAGCTTTTGGACCTTGGGGACAGGGGGTGTGAACACTGAAGCTTTCTTT.

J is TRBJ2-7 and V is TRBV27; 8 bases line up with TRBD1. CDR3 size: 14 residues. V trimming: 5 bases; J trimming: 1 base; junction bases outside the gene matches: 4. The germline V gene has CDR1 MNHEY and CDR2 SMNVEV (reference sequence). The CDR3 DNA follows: TGTGCCAGCAGTAAGTGGACAGGGTCCTACGAGCAGTACTTC. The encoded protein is CASSKWTGSYEQYF.

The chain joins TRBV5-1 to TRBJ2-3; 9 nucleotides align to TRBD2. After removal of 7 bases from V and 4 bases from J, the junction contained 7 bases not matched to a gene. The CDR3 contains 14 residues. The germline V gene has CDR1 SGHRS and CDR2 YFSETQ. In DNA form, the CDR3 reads TGCGCCAGCCGTCGGGCGGGAGGGGCAGATACGCAGTATTTT. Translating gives CASRRAGGADTQYF.

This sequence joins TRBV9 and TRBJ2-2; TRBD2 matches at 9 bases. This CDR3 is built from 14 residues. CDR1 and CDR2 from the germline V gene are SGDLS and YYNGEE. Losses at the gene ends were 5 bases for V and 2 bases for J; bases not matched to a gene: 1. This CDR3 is CASRLAGNTGELFF. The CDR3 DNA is TGTGCCAGCAGGCTAGCGGGAAACACCGGGGAGCTGTTTTTT.

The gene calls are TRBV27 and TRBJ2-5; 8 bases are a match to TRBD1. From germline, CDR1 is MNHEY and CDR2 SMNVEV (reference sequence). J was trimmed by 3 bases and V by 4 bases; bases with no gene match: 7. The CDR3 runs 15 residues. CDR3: CASSWARGLEETQYF. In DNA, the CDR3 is TGTGCCAGCAGTTGGGCCAGGGGGCTGGAAGAGACCCAGTACTTC.

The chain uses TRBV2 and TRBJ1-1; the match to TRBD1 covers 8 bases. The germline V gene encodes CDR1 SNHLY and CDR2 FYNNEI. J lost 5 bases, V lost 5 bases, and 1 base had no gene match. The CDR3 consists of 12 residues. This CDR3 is CASSRTGTEAFF. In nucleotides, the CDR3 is TGTGCCAGCAGTCGGACAGGGACTGAAGCTTTCTTT.